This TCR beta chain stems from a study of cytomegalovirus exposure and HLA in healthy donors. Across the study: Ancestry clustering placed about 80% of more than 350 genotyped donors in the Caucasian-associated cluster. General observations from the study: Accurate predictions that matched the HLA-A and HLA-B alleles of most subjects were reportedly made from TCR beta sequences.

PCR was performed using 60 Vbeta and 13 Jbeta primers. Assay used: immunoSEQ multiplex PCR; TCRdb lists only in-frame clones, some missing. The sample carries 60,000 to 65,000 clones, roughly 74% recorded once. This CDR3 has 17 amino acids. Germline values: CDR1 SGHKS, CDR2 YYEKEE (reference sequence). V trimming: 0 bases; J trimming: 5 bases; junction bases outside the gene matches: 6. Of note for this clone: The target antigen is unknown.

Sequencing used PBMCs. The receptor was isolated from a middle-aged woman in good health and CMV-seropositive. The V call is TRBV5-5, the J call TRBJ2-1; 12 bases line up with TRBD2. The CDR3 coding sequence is TGTGCCAGCAGCTTGGCCGGAAGGACTAGCGGGAACAATGAGCAGTTCTTC. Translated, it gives CASSLAGRTSGNNEQFF.